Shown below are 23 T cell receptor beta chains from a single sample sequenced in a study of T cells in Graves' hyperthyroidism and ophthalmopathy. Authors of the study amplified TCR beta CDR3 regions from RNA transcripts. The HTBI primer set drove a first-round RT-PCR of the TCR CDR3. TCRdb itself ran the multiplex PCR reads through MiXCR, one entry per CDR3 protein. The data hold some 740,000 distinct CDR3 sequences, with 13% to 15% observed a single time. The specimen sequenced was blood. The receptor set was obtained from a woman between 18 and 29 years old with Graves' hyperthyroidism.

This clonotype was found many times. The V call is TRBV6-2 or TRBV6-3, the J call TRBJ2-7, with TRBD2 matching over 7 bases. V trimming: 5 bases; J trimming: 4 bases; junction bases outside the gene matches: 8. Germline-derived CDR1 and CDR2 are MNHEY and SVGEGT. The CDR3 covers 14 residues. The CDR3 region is CASSRAGSGYEQYF. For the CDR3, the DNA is TGTGCCAGCAGTCGGGCTGGTAGCGGGTACGAGCAGTACTTC.

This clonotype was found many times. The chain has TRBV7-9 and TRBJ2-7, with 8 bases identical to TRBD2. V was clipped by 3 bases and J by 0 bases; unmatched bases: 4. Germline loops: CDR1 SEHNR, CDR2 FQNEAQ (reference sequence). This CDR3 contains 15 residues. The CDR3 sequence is CASSFPGGSSYEQYF. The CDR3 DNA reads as TGTGCCAGCAGCTTTCCGGGGGGGAGCTCCTACGAGCAGTACTTC.

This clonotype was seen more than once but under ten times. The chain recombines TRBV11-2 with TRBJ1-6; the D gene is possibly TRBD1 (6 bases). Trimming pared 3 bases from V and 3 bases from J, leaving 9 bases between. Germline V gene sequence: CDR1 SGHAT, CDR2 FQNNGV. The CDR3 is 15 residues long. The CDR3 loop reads CASSLGGGYNSPLHF. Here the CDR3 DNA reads TGTGCCAGCAGCTTGGGGGGCGGCTATAATTCACCCCTCCACTTT.

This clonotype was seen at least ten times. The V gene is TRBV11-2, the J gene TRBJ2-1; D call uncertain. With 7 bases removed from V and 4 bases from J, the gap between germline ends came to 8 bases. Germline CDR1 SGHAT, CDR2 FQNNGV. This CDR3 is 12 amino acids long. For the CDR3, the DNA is TGTGCCAGCAAATATGGTTACAATGAGCAGTTCTTC. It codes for CASKYGYNEQFF.

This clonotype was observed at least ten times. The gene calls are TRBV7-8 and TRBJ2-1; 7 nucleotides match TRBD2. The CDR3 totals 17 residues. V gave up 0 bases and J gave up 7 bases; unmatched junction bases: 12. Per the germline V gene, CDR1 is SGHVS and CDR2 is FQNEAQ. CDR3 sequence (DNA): TGTGCCAGCAGCTTAGCGGACGGGGGGAGGGCCGGGAATGAGCAGTTCTTC. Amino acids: CASSLADGGRAGNEQFF.

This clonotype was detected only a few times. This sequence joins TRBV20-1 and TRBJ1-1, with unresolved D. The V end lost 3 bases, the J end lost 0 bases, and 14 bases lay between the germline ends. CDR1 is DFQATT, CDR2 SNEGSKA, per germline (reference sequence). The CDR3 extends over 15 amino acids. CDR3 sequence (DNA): TGCAGTGCTAGTCACGGACGGATACTGAACACTGAAGCTTTCTTT. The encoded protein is CSASHGRILNTEAFF.

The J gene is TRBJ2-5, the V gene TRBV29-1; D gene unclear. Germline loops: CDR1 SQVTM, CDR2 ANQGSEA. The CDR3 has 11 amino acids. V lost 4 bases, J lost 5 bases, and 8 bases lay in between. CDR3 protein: CSVGFGETQYF. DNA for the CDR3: TGCAGCGTTGGGTTCGGGGAGACCCAGTACTTC. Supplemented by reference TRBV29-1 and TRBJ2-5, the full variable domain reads SAVISQKPSRDICQRGTSLTIQCQVDSQVTMMFWYRQQPGQSLTLIATANQGSEATYESGFVIDKFPISRPNLTFSTLTVSNMSPEDSSIYLCSVGFGETQYFGPGTRLLVL.

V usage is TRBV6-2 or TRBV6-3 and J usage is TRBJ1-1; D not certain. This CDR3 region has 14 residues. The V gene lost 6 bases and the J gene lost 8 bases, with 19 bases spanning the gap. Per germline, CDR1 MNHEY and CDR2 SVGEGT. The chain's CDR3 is CASRSRIYPQEAFF. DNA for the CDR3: TGTGCCAGCAGATCACGAATCTATCCTCAAGAAGCTTTCTTT.

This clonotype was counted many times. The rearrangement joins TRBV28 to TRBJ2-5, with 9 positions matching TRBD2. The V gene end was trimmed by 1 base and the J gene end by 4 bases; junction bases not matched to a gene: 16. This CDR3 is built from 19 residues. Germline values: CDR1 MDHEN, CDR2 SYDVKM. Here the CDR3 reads CASSLLGRGAGGKRETQYF. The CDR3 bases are TGTGCCAGCAGTTTATTGGGAAGGGGGGCGGGAGGGAAAAGAGAGACCCAGTACTTC.

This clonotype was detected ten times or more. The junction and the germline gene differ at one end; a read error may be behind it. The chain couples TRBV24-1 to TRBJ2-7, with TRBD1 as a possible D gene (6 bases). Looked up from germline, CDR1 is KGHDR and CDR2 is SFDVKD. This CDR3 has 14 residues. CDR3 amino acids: CATSETGTTYVQYF. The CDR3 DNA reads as TGTGCCACCAGTGAAACAGGGACGACCTACGTGCAGTACTTC.

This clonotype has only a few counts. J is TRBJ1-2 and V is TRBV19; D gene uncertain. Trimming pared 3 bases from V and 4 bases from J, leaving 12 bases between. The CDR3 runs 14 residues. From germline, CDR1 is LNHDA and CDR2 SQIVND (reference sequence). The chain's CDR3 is CASSIDPRGYGYTF. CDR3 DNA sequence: TGTGCCAGTAGTATCGATCCCCGAGGCTATGGCTACACCTTC.

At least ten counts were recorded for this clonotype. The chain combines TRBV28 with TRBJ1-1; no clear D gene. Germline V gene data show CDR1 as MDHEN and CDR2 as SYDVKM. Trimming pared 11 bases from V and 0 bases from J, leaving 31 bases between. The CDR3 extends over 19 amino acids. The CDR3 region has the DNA TGTGCCCCGCTGCCATGCTATTCGGAGAACTTATGCATGAACACTGAAGCTTTCTTT. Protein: CAPLPCYSENLCMNTEAFF. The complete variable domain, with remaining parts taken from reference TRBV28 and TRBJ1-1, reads DVKVTQSSRYLVKRTGEKVFLECVQDMDHENMFWYRQDPGLGLRLIYFSYDVKMKEKGDIPEGYSVSREKKERFSLILESASTNQTSMYLCAPLPCYSENLCMNTEAFFGQGTRLTVV.

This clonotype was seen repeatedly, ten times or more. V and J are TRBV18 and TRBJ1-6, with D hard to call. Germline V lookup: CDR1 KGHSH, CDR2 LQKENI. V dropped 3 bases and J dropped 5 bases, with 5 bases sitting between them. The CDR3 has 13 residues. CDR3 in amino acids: CASSPGHNSPLHF. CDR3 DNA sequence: TGTGCCAGCTCACCTGGTCATAATTCACCCCTCCACTTT.

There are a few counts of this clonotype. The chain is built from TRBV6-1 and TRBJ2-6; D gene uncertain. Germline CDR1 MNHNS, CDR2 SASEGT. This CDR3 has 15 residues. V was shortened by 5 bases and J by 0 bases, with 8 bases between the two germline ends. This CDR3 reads CASSWSLSGANVLTF. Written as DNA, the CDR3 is TGTGCCAGCAGTTGGTCGCTCTCTGGGGCCAACGTCCTGACTTTC.

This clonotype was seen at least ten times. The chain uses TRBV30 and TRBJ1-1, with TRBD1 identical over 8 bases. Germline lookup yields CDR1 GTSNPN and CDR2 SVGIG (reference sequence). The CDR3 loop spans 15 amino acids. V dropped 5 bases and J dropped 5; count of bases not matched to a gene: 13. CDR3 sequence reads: CAWAFQGTGGTEAFF. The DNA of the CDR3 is TGTGCCTGGGCCTTCCAAGGGACAGGAGGGACTGAAGCTTTCTTT.

CDR3 nucleotide sequence: TGTGCCAGCAGCTTGGACGGGACGCTGATCTTAGCCAAAAACATTCAGTACTTC. It specifies CASSLDGTLILAKNIQYF. V usage is TRBV5-8 and J usage is TRBJ2-4; D is perhaps TRBD1 or TRBD2 (5 bases each). Deletions cut 0 bases from V and 0 bases from J, with 16 bases between. Per the germline V gene, CDR1 is SGHTS and CDR2 is YDEGEE. This CDR3 region has 18 residues.

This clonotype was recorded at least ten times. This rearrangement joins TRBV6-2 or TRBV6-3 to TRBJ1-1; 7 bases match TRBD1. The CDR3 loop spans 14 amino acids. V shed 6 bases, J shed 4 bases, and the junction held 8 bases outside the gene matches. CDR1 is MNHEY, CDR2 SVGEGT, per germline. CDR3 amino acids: CASSPRGRGTEAFF. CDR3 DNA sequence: TGTGCCAGCAGCCCGAGGGGGCGCGGCACTGAAGCTTTCTTT.

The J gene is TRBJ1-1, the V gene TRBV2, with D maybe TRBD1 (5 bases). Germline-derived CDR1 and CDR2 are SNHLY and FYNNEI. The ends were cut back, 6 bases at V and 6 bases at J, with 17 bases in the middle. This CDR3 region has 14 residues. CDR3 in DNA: TGTGCCAGCAGCAAAGCCAGGGAGGGATCTGAAGCTTTCTTT. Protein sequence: CASSKAREGSEAFF.

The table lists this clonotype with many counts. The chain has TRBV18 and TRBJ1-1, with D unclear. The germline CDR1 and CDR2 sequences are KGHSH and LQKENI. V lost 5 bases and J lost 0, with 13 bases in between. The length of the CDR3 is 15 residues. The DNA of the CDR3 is TGTGCCAGCTCAGAGGCTATGCGGATGAACACTGAAGCTTTCTTT. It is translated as CASSEAMRMNTEAFF.

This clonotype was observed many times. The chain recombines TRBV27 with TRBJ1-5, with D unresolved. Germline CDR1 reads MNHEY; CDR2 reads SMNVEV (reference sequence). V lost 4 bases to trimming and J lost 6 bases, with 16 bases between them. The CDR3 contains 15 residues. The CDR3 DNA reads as TGTGCCAGCAGTTCGGAGCCGGGGAAGGGTCAGCCCCAGCATTTT. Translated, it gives CASSSEPGKGQPQHF.

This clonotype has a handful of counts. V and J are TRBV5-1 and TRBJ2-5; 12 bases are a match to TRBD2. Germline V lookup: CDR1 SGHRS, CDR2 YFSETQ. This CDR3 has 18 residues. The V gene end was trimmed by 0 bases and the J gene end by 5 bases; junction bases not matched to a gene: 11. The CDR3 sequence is CASSLAGASGRAGETQYF. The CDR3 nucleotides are TGCGCCAGCAGCTTGGCCGGCGCTAGCGGGAGGGCAGGGGAGACCCAGTACTTC.

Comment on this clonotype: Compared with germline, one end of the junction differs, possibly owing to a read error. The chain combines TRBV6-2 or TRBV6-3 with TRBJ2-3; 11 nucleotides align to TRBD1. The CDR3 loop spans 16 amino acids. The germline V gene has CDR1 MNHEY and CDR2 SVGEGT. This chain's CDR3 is CASSVFWTGGTDTQYF. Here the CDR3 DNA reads TGTGCCAGCAGTGTTTTTTGGACAGGGGGCACGGATACGCAGTATTTT.

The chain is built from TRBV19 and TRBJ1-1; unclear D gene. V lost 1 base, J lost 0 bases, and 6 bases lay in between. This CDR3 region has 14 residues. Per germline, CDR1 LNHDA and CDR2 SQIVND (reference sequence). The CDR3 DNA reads TGTGCCAGTAGTATAGTCGGATTGAACACTGAAGCTTTCTTT. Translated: CASSIVGLNTEAFF.